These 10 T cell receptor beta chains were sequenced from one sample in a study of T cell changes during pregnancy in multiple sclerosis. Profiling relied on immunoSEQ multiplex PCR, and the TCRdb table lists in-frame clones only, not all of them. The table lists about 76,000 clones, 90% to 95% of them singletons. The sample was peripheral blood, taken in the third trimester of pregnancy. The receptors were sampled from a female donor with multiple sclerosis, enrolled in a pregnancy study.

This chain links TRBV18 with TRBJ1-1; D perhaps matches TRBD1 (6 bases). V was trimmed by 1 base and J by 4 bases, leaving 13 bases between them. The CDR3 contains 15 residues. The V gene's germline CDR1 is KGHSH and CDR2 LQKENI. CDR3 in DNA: TGTGCCAGCTCACCACAGGGGGGGTCGGGCACTGAAGCTTTCTTT. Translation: CASSPQGGSGTEAFF.

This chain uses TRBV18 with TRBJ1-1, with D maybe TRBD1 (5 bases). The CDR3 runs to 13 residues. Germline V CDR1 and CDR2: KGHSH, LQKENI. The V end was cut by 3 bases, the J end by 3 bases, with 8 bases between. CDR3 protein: CASSPATDTEAFF. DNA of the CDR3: TGTGCCAGCTCACCTGCGACAGACACTGAAGCTTTCTTT.

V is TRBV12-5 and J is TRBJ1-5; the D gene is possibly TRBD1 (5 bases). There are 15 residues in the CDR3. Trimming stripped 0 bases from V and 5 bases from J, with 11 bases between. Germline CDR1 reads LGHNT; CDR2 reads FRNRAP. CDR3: CASGLVAGAYQPQHF. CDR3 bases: TGTGCTAGTGGTTTGGTAGCTGGGGCTTATCAGCCCCAGCATTTT. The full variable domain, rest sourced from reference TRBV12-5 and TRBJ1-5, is DARVTQTPRHKVTEMGQEVTMRCQPILGHNTVFWYRQTMMQGLELLAYFRNRAPLDDSGMPKDRFSAEMPDATLATLKIQPSEPRDSAVYFCASGLVAGAYQPQHFGDGTRLSIL.

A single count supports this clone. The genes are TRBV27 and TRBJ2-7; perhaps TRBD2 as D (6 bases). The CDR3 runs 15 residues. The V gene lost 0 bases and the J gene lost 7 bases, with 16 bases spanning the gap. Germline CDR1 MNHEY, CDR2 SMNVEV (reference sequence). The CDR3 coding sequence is TGTGCCAGCAGTTTATCGAGGGCGGGGCCCCAGGAGCAGTACTTC. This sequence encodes CASSLSRAGPQEQYF.

The CDR3 reads CASSQEPSGVNYGYTF. The CDR3 nucleotides are TGTGCCAGCAGCCAAGAGCCCTCCGGGGTCAACTATGGCTACACCTTC. J is TRBJ1-2 and V is TRBV14, with D unclear. This CDR3 region has 16 residues. Germline CDR1 reads SGHDN; CDR2 reads FVKESK. V lost 0 bases and J 2 bases, leaving 13 bases between the germline ends. The full variable domain, its missing parts supplied by reference TRBV14 and TRBJ1-2, is EAGVTQFPSHSVIEKGQTVTLRCDPISGHDNLYWYRRVMGKEIKFLLHFVKESKQDESGMPNNRFLAERTGGTYSTLKVQPAELEDSGVYFCASSQEPSGVNYGYTFGSGTRLTVV.

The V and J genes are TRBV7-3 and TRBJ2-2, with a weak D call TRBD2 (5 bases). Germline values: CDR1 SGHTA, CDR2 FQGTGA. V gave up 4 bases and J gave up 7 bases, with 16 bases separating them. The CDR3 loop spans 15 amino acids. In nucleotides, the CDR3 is TGTGCCAGCAGCTCCGGGCCAGACCGGGGCGGGGAGCTGTTTTTT. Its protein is CASSSGPDRGGELFF. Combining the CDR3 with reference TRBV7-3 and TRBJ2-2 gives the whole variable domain GAGVSQTPSNKVTEKGKYVELRCDPISGHTALYWYRQSLGQGPEFLIYFQGTGAADDSGLPNDRFFAVRPEGSVSTLKIQRTERGDSAVYLCASSSGPDRGGELFFGEGSRLTVL.

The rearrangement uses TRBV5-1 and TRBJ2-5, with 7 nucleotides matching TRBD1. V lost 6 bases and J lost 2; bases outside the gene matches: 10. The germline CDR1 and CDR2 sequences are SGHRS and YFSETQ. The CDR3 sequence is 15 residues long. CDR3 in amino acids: CASMVQTGPQETQYF. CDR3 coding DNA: TGCGCCAGCATGGTCCAGACAGGGCCACAAGAGACCCAGTACTTC.

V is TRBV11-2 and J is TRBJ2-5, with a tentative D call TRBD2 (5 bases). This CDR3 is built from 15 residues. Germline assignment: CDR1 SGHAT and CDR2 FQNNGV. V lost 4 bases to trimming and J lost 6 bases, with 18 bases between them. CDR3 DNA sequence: TGTGCCAGCAGCTCCCTCGGTAAGGGAGAAAAGACCCAGTACTTC. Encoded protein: CASSSLGKGEKTQYF.

Here the CDR3 reads CASSYHTGGTEAFF. CDR3 nucleotides: TGTGCCAGCAGTTACCACACAGGGGGCACTGAAGCTTTCTTT. The chain combines TRBV6-5 with TRBJ1-1, with 8 positions matching TRBD1. Germline lookup yields CDR1 MNHEY and CDR2 SVGAGI. J was trimmed by 4 bases and V by 2 bases; bases with no gene match: 3. This CDR3 has 14 residues.

The CDR3 DNA sequence: TGTGCCTGGAGTCTAGCCAAAACTGGCTACACCTTC. Protein: CAWSLAKTGYTF. The chain is built from TRBV30 and TRBJ1-2; D is undetermined. V was trimmed by 2 bases and J by 7 bases, leaving 11 bases between them. CDR3 length: 12 amino acids. The germline gives CDR1 GTSNPN, CDR2 SVGIG (reference sequence). Complete variable domain (other parts from reference TRBV30 and TRBJ1-2): SQTIHQWPATLVQPVGSPLSLECTVEGTSNPNLYWYRQAAGRGLQLLFYSVGIGQISSEVPQNLSASRPQDRQFILSSKKLLLSDSGFYLCAWSLAKTGYTFGSGTRLTVV.